Listed below are T cell receptor beta chains from one sample, sequenced in a study of blood T cell repertoires in COVID-19. Generated by immunoSEQ multiplex PCR, the TCRdb table keeps only in-frame clones and is missing some. This sample has fewer than 250,000 clones, with roughly 90% found just once. Sequenced sample: PBMCs or T cells enriched from blood (not recorded which). These receptors originate from a woman between 18 and 29 years old who had recovered from COVID-19. CDR3s include the opening cysteine and the closing phenylalanine or tryptophan. The D gene is left open where the match is weak. A clone size is listed for some rows: how often the clone was seen (once, few, many), or a class if it is expanded.

abundance	j_gene	v_gene	d_gene	CDR3nt	CDR3aa
-	TRBJ2-3	TRBV7-3	-	TGTGCCAGCAGCTTAACGGCTGGCACAGATACGCAGTATTTT	CASSLTAGTDTQYF
-	TRBJ2-3	TRBV20-1	-	TGCAGTGCTAGAAATATGAGCAAGCAGTATTTT	CSARNMSKQYF
-	TRBJ2-6	TRBV24-1	TRBD1	TGTGCCACCGGGACAGGGACTGGGGCCAACGTCCTGACTTTC	CATGTGTGANVLTF
-	TRBJ2-7	TRBV7-3	-	TGTGCCAGCAGCTTAGACACGAAGCAGTACTTC	CASSLDTKQYF
-	TRBJ2-5	TRBV9	TRBD2	TGTGCCAGCAGCGTAGGCGGGGGGGCGGAAAAGACCCAGTACTTC	CASSVGGGAEKTQYF
-	TRBJ1-2	TRBV14	-	TGTGCCAGCAGCCAAGATTTCTCAGGGTTTTACTATGGCTACACCTTC	CASSQDFSGFYYGYTF
-	TRBJ2-3	TRBV10-3	-	TGTGCCATCATAGAGGACATCTCTACGAGCACAGATACGCAGTATTTT	CAIIEDISTSTDTQYF
-	TRBJ1-2	TRBV4-1	TRBD1	TGCGCCAGCAGCCGAGTGACAGGGGGTGGCTACACCTTC	CASSRVTGGGYTF
-	TRBJ1-6	TRBV4-1	-	TGCGCCAGCAGCCTCAAGCCGGACAGCTCCTATAATTCACCCCTCCACTTT	CASSLKPDSSYNSPLHF
-	TRBJ2-3	TRBV7-7	TRBD2	TGTGCCAGCAGCTTAGGCCTAGCGGGGGGGGATACGCAGTATTTT	CASSLGLAGGDTQYF
-	TRBJ1-3	TRBV5-1	TRBD1	TGCGCCAGCAGACCGACAGGGGGTTCTGGAAACACCATATATTTT	CASRPTGGSGNTIYF
-	TRBJ1-1	TRBV18	-	TGTGCCAGCTCACCAAGGCGGGATCTTGAAGCTTTCTTT	CASSPRRDLEAFF
-	TRBJ2-2	TRBV4-1	TRBD2	TGCGCCAGCAGCCAAGATAGCGGGGGGGCTCGCACCGGGGAGCTGTTTTTT	CASSQDSGGARTGELFF
-	TRBJ1-1	TRBV29-1	TRBD1	TGCAGCGTTGTAAGGGGGCAGACTGAAGCTTTCTTT	CSVVRGQTEAFF
-	TRBJ2-5	TRBV9	TRBD2	TGTGCCAGCAGCGAGAGCGGGGCGATCCAAGAGACCCAGTACTTC	CASSESGAIQETQYF
-	TRBJ2-2	TRBV12-3/TRBV12-4	-	TGTGCCAGCAGTTTCTTCACCGGGGAGCTGTTTTTT	CASSFFTGELFF
few	TRBJ1-4	TRBV27	TRBD1	TGTGCCAGCCGGGACAGATATAATGAAAAACTGTTTTTT	CASRDRYNEKLFF
-	TRBJ1-3	TRBV7-9	-	TGTGCCAGCAGCCCTCCCGTACAGGAGAGCTCTGGAAACACCATATATTTT	CASSPPVQESSGNTIYF
-	TRBJ2-7	TRBV4-2	-	TGTGCCAGCAGCCAAGAGTATGTGGGGGGTTTCTACGAGCAGTACTTC	CASSQEYVGGFYEQYF
-	TRBJ2-1	TRBV11-2	TRBD1	TGTGCCAGCAGCTCAGGGGGATCCCAGTTCTTC	CASSSGGSQFF
-	TRBJ2-3	TRBV7-9	-	TGTGCCAGCCGTCGGGGCGGGGCAGATACGCAGTATTTT	CASRRGGADTQYF
few	TRBJ2-2	TRBV5-1	-	TGCGCCAGCAGTTCTACCGACTCCTACACCGGGGAGCTGTTTTTT	CASSSTDSYTGELFF
-	TRBJ2-7	TRBV19	TRBD1	TGTGCCAGTAGTACCCGGTTCCCGGACAGGGGGTACGAGCAGTACTTC	CASSTRFPDRGYEQYF
-	TRBJ1-2	TRBV10-2	TRBD1	TGCGCCAGCAGTGAGGCGGGGACAGGGGGGGACTATGGCTACACCTTC	CASSEAGTGGDYGYTF
-	TRBJ2-3	TRBV12-3/TRBV12-4	-	TGTGCCAGCAGTTCAGTGTCAGATACGCAGTATTTT	CASSSVSDTQYF
-	TRBJ1-6	TRBV7-9	TRBD1	TGTGCCAGCAGCTATGGGACAGGGTATAATTCACCCCTCCACTTT	CASSYGTGYNSPLHF
-	TRBJ1-1	TRBV12-3/TRBV12-4	-	TGTGCCAGCAGTTCCTATAACACTGAAGCTTTCTTT	CASSSYNTEAFF
-	TRBJ1-2	TRBV28	-	TGTGCCAGCAGTTTACCCCCCCCGGAGGGATACTATGGCTACACCTTC	CASSLPPPEGYYGYTF
-	TRBJ2-7	TRBV18	TRBD2	TGTGCCAGCTCACCACTAAGTGGCGGGGGGGCCTTAAACTACGAGCAGTACTTC	CASSPLSGGGALNYEQYF
-	TRBJ2-1	TRBV27	-	TGTGCCAGCTACAGGGGACTAGGGTACAATGAGCAGTTCTTC	CASYRGLGYNEQFF
-	TRBJ2-7	TRBV5-5	TRBD1	TGTGCCAGCAGCTGGACAGGGGAAGGCTACGAGCAGTACTTC	CASSWTGEGYEQYF
-	TRBJ2-1	TRBV5-1	-	TGCGCCAGCAGCCCCTATACCAGCGGTGACAATGAGCAGTTCTTC	CASSPYTSGDNEQFF
-	TRBJ2-1	TRBV28	TRBD1	TGTGCCAGCAGTTCCGGACAGGGCGATGAGCAGTTCTTC	CASSSGQGDEQFF
-	TRBJ2-7	TRBV7-2	-	TGTGCCAGCAGCTTACCCTCCTACTACGAGCAGTACTTC	CASSLPSYYEQYF
few	TRBJ1-2	TRBV5-5	-	TGTGCCAGCAGCCCCCTAGGTAGGGGGTCGGGCTATGGCTACACCTTC	CASSPLGRGSGYGYTF
-	TRBJ1-2	TRBV5-1	TRBD1	TGCGCCAGCAGCCCGCTACCCGGGACAGGTACTTCTAACTATGGCTACACCTTC	CASSPLPGTGTSNYGYTF
-	TRBJ2-7	TRBV18	TRBD1	TGTGCCAGCTCACTACTCCCGACAGGGGGGAGCGAGCAGTACTTC	CASSLLPTGGSEQYF
-	TRBJ1-2	TRBV25-1	-	TGTGCCAGCGGCCCCAGCGAGCGCTACACCTTC	CASGPSERYTF
-	TRBJ1-4	TRBV30	TRBD1	TGTGCCTGGGGCCAGACAGGGGGATTTGGGAAACTGTTTTTT	CAWGQTGGFGKLFF
few	TRBJ1-3	TRBV30	-	TGTGCCTGGAGGGCCTCTGGAAACACCATATATTTT	CAWRASGNTIYF
-	TRBJ1-5	TRBV10-3	-	TGTGCCATCAGTCTCGACAGGAGCAATCAGCCCCAGCATTTT	CAISLDRSNQPQHF
-	TRBJ1-6	TRBV6-5	TRBD1	TGTGCCAGCAGTTCCTCACGACAGGGAGATTCACCCCTCCACTTT	CASSSSRQGDSPLHF
-	TRBJ2-1	TRBV10-3	TRBD2	TGTGCCATCAGTGAGCCGGGGACTAGCGGGGCCCTCAATGAGCAGTTCTTC	CAISEPGTSGALNEQFF
once	TRBJ2-5	TRBV7-2	TRBD1	TGTGCCAGCAGCTTAGACAGGGGGCCTGAGCACTTC	CASSLDRGPEHF